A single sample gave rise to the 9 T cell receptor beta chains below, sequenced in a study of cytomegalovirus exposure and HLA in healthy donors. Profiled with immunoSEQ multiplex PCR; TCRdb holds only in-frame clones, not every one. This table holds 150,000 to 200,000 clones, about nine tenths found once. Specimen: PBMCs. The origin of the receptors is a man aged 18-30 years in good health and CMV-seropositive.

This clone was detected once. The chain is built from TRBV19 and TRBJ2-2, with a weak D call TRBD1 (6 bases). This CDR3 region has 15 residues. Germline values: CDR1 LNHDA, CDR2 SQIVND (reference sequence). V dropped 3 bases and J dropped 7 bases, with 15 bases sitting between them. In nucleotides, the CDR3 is TGTGCCAGTAGTATGATTACAGGGTCTGACGGGGAGCTGTTTTTT. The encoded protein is CASSMITGSDGELFF. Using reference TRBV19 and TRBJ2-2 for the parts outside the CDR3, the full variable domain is DGGITQSPKYLFRKEGQNVTLSCEQNLNHDAMYWYRQDPGQGLRLIYYSQIVNDFQKGDIAEGYSVSREKKESFPLTVTSAQKNPTAFYLCASSMITGSDGELFFGEGSRLTVL.

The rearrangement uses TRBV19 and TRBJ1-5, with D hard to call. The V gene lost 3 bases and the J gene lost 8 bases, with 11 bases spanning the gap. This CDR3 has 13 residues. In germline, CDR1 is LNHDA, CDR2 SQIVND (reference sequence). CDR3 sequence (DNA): TGTGCCAGTAGTATTGACGGGTTTAAGCCCCAGCATTTT. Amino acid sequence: CASSIDGFKPQHF.

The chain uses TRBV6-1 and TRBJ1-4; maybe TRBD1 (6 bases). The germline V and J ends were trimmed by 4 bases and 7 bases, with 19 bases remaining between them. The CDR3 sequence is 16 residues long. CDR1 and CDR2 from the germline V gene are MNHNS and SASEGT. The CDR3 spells CASSVFGGGRGEKLFF. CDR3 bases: TGTGCCAGCAGTGTGTTCGGGGGCGGGAGGGGTGAAAAACTGTTTTTT.

CDR3 sequence reads: CASSLEGQPPEKISKAQHF. The CDR3 nucleotides read TGTGCCAGCAGCTTAGAGGGACAGCCACCTGAAAAAATCAGCAAAGCCCAGCATTTT. This rearrangement joins TRBV7-2 to TRBJ1-5, with 7 nucleotides matching TRBD1. The V segment lost 1 base and the J segment 11 bases; nucleotides outside the gene matches: 23. The CDR3 covers 19 residues. Germline CDR1 is SGHTA and CDR2 is FQGNSA.

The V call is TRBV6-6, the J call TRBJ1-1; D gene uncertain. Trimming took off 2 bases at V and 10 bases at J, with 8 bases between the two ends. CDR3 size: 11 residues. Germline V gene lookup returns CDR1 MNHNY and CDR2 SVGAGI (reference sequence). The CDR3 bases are TGTGCCAGCAGTTACCTCGAGTTAGCTTTCTTT. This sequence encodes CASSYLELAFF.

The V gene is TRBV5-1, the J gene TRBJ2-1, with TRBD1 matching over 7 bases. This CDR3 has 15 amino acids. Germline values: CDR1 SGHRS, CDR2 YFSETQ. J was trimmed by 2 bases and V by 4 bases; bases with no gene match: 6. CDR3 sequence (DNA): TGCGCCAGCAGCGTTACAGGGGACGCCTACAATGAGCAGTTCTTC. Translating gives CASSVTGDAYNEQFF. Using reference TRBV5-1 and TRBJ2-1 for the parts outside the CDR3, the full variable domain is KAGVTQTPRYLIKTRGQQVTLSCSPISGHRSVSWYQQTPGQGLQFLFEYFSETQRNKGNFPGRFSGRQFSNSRSEMNVSTLELGDSALYLCASSVTGDAYNEQFFGPGTRLTVL.

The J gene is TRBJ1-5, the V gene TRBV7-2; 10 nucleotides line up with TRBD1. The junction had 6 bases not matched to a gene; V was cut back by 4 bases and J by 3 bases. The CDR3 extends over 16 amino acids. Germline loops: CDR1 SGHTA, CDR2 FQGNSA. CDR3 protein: CASSWIGTGDNQPQHF. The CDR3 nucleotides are TGTGCCAGCAGCTGGATCGGGACAGGGGACAATCAGCCCCAGCATTTT.

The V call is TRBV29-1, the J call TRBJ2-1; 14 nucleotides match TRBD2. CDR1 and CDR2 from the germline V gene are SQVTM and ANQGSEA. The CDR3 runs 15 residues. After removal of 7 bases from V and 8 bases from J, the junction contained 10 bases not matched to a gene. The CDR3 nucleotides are TGCAGCGGCCAAGGGGGACTAGCGGGAGACGATGAGCAGTTCTTC. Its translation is CSGQGGLAGDDEQFF.

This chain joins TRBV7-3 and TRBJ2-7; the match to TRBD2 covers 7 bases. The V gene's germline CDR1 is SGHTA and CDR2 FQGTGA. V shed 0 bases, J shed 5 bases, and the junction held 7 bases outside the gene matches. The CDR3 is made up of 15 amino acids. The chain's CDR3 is CASSLTGGSMHEQYF. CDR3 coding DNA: TGTGCCAGCAGCTTAACGGGCGGGAGTATGCACGAGCAGTACTTC.